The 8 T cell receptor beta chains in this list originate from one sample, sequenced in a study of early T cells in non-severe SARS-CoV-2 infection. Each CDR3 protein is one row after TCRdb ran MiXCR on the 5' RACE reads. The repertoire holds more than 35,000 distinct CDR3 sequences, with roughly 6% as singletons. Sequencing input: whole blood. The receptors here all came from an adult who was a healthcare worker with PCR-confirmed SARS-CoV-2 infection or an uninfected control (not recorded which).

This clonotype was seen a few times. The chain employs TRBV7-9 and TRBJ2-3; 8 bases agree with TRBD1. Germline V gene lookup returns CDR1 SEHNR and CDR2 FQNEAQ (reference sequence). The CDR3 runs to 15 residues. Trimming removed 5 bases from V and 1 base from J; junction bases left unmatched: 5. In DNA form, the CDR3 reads TGTGCCAGCAGCCCACGGACAGGGCGCACAGATACGCAGTATTTT. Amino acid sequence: CASSPRTGRTDTQYF.

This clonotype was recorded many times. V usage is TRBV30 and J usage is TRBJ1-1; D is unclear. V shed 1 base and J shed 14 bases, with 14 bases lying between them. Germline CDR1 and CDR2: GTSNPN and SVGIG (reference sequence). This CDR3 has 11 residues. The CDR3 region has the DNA TGTGCCTGGAGTGGCGAAGGTGCGGCCTTCTTT. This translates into CAWSGEGAAFF.

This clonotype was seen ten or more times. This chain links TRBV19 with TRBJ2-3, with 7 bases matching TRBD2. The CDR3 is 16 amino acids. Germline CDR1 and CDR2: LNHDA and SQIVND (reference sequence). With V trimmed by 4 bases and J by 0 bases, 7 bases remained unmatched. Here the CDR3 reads CASSTPSGPSTDTQYF. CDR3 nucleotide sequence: TGTGCCAGTAGTACGCCTAGCGGACCTAGCACAGATACGCAGTATTTT.

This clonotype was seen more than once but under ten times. The CDR3 nucleotides read TGTGCCACAGTCGATGCAGCGGGGGCCTACGAGCAGTACTTC. Amino acid sequence: CATVDAAGAYEQYF. The chain combines TRBV28 with TRBJ2-7; 8 bases align to TRBD2. From germline, CDR1 is MDHEN and CDR2 SYDVKM. V shed 10 bases and J 2 bases; nucleotides not matched to a gene: 10. CDR3 length: 14 residues.

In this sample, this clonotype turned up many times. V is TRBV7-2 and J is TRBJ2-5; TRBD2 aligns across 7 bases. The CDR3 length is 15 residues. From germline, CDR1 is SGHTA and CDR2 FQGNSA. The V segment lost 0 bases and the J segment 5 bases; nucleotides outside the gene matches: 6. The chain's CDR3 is CASSLAVGSGETQYF. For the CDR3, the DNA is TGTGCCAGCAGCTTAGCGGTCGGTAGCGGGGAGACCCAGTACTTC. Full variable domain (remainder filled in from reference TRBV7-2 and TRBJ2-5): GAGVSQSPSNKVTEKGKDVELRCDPISGHTALYWYRQSLGQGLEFLIYFQGNSAPDKSGLPSDRFSAERTGGSVSTLTIQRTQQEDSAVYLCASSLAVGSGETQYFGPGTRLLVL.

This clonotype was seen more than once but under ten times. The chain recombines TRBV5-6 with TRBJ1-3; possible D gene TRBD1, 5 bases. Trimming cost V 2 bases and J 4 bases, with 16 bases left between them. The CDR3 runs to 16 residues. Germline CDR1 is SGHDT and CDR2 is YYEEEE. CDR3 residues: CASSFRRTKAGNTIYF. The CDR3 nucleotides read TGTGCCAGCAGCTTTCGCAGGACAAAGGCAGGAAACACCATATATTTT.

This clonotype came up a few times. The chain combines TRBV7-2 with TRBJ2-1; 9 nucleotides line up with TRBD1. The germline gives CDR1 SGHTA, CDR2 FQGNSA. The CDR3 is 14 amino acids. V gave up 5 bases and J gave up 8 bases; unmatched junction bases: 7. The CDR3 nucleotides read TGTGCCAGCAGCATCCGGGACAGGGACTATGAGCAGTTCTTC. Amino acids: CASSIRDRDYEQFF.

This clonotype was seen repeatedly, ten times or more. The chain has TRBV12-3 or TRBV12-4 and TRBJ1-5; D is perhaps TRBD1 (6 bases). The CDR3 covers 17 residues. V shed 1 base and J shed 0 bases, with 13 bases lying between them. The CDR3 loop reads CASSLGGLDNSNQPQHF. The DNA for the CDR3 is TGTGCCAGCAGTTTAGGGGGGCTCGATAATAGCAATCAGCCCCAGCATTTT.